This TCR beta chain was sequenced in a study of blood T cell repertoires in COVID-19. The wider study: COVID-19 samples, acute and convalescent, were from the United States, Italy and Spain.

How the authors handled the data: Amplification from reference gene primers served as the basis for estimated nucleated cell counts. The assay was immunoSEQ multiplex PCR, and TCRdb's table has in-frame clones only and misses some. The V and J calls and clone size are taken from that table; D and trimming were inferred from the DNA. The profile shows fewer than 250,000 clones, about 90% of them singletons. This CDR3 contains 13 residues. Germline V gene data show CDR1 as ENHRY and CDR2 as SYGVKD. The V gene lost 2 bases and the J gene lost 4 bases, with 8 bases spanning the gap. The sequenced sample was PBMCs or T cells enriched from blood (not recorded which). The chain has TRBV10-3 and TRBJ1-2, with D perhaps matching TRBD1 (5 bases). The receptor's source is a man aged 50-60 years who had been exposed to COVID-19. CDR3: CAISERQLYGYTF. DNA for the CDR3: TGTGCCATCAGTGAGCGACAGCTCTATGGCTACACCTTC.